This TCR beta chain was sequenced for a study of T cells expressing NK-cell markers. Germline-derived CDR1 and CDR2 are DFQATT and SNEGSKA (reference sequence). CDR3 size: 11 residues. One entry per CDR3 protein, without DNA, is what TCRdb gives after re-calling the 5' RACE reads. The sample table sets out about 300,000 distinct CDR3 sequences. The sequence was obtained from a woman between 18 and 69 years old in good health. The sample consisted of blood T cells: a sorted CD56 or NKG2C T cell subset, CD4+ or CD8+ T cells, or bulk PBMC T cells (not recorded which). The rearrangement joins TRBV20-1 to TRBJ1-1. CDR3 sequence: CSASEDTEAFF.